The entry that follows covers one TCR beta chain sequence. The antigen remains undetermined. This entry comes from a study of response to subunit inactivated influenza vaccine. Study conclusions and caveats: Each seasonal flu vaccination may recruit only limited new T cells, authors suggested.

TCRdb processed the RT-PCR reads anew with MiXCR; each CDR3 protein has one entry. This table has about 800,000 distinct CDR3 sequences, 21% appearing once. This sequence originates from a man over 45 who received an inactivated influenza vaccine. The sequenced sample was PBMCs from blood, obtained less than 6 days after vaccination.

The CDR3: CASSGGARYNEQFF. The CDR3 coding sequence is TGTGCCAGCAGTGGAGGGGCTCGATACAATGAGCAGTTCTTC. The V gene is TRBV2, the J gene TRBJ2-1, with D tentatively TRBD1 or TRBD2 (5 bases each). Germline V gene sequence: CDR1 SNHLY, CDR2 FYNNEI. CDR3 size: 14 residues. The V end lost 4 bases, the J end lost 4 bases, and 11 bases lay between the germline ends.